One sample yielded the 29 T cell receptor beta chains listed below, sequenced in a study of blood T cell repertoires in COVID-19. Assay: immunoSEQ multiplex PCR; the TCRdb copy retains only in-frame clones and omits some. This table has roughly 100,000 clones, roughly four fifths appearing once. Sequenced input: peripheral blood. All receptors come from a woman between 70 and 85 years old with acute or convalescent COVID-19.

The V and J genes are TRBV9 and TRBJ1-3; D is ambiguous. V lost 0 bases and J 3 bases, leaving 7 bases between the germline ends. Germline V CDR1 and CDR2: SGDLS, YYNGEE. This CDR3 comprises 14 residues. CDR3 residues: CASSVESFGNTIYF. CDR3 DNA sequence: TGTGCCAGCAGCGTAGAATCTTTTGGAAACACCATATATTTT.

V is TRBV6-5 and J is TRBJ1-2; possible D gene TRBD1, 6 bases. CDR1 is MNHEY, CDR2 SVGAGI, per germline. Trimming stripped 5 bases from V and 5 bases from J, with 18 bases between. This CDR3 is 15 amino acids long. The CDR3 is CASSIGRTAAYGYTF. DNA of the CDR3: TGTGCCAGCAGTATAGGCCGGACAGCCGCATATGGCTACACCTTC.

The V gene is TRBV10-3, the J gene TRBJ1-3; D may be TRBD1 (6 bases). With 6 bases removed from V and 2 bases from J, the gap between germline ends came to 11 bases. The CDR3 is made up of 14 amino acids. CDR1 is ENHRY and CDR2 is SYGVKD in the germline V gene. DNA for the CDR3: TGTGCCATCAGGGATCAGGGGCCTGGAAACACCATATATTTT. Translating gives CAIRDQGPGNTIYF.

This chain links TRBV6-5 with TRBJ1-2; D is perhaps TRBD1 (5 bases). V was cut by 7 bases and J by 1 base, with 16 bases left in between. This CDR3 is built from 15 residues. Germline CDR1 is MNHEY and CDR2 is SVGAGI. CDR3 sequence reads: CASTPGGEVNYGYTF. CDR3 DNA sequence: TGTGCCAGCACCCCCGGGGGGGAGGTTAACTATGGCTACACCTTC.

The rearrangement links TRBV27 to TRBJ2-7; TRBD1 aligns across 10 bases. The CDR3 runs to 17 residues. Germline trimming cut 5 bases from V and 2 bases from J; bases unmatched to any gene: 12. The germline CDR1 and CDR2 sequences are MNHEY and SMNVEV (reference sequence). The CDR3 region is CASSRMTGGPLTYEQYF. CDR3 DNA: TGTGCCAGCAGTCGAATGACAGGGGGCCCCCTTACCTACGAGCAGTACTTC.

This clone came up a few times. This sequence joins TRBV24-1 and TRBJ2-7; 8 nucleotides agree with TRBD1. The CDR3 is 14 residues long. Germline CDR1 is KGHDR and CDR2 is SFDVKD. The V and J ends lost 5 bases and 4 bases, in that order; junction bases with no gene match: 6. As DNA, the CDR3 is TGTGCCACCAGTGCCACGACAGGGGAATACGAGCAGTACTTC. Translated, it gives CATSATTGEYEQYF.

This chain links TRBV5-1 with TRBJ1-4, with 8 bases identical to TRBD1. CDR3 length: 14 residues. The J segment lost 8 bases and the V segment lost 4 bases, leaving 7 bases of the junction unmatched. Germline V gives CDR1 SGHRS, CDR2 YFSETQ. CDR3 residues: CASSPGQGLEKLFF. The CDR3 coding sequence is TGCGCCAGCAGCCCCGGACAGGGACTAGAAAAACTGTTTTTT. The full variable domain, its missing parts supplied by reference TRBV5-1 and TRBJ1-4, is KAGVTQTPRYLIKTRGQQVTLSCSPISGHRSVSWYQQTPGQGLQFLFEYFSETQRNKGNFPGRFSGRQFSNSRSEMNVSTLELGDSALYLCASSPGQGLEKLFFGSGTQLSVL.

The chain recombines TRBV6-5 with TRBJ2-7, with TRBD2 as a possible D gene (6 bases). Trimming removed 7 bases at V and 7 bases at J, with 14 bases between. Germline V gene data show CDR1 as MNHEY and CDR2 as SVGAGI. The CDR3 loop spans 12 amino acids. The DNA for the CDR3 is TGTGCCAGCACGGAGGGGCGCTGGGAGCAGTACTTC. The encoded protein is CASTEGRWEQYF.

In this sample, this clone turned up a few times. The chain couples TRBV5-1 to TRBJ1-2; D may be TRBD1 (6 bases). V lost 0 bases and J lost 8, with 11 bases in between. The CDR3 has 13 amino acids. The germline V gene encodes CDR1 SGHRS and CDR2 YFSETQ. The CDR3 region has the DNA TGCGCCAGCAGCTTGGGGCAGGGGCAAGGCTACACCTTC. Its protein is CASSLGQGQGYTF.

The J gene is TRBJ1-4, the V gene TRBV29-1; maybe TRBD1 (5 bases). The CDR3 has 13 residues. The V end was cut by 1 base, the J end by 6 bases, with 9 bases between. CDR1 and CDR2 from the germline V gene are SQVTM and ANQGSEA. The CDR3 here is CSVEGAGDEKLFF. In DNA, the CDR3 is TGCAGCGTTGAAGGAGCGGGGGATGAAAAACTGTTTTTT.

This sequence joins TRBV11-3 and TRBJ2-2, with D possibly being TRBD1 (5 bases). This CDR3 contains 17 residues. V was shortened by 1 base and J by 0 bases, with 12 bases between the two germline ends. CDR1 is SGHNT and CDR2 is YENEEA in the germline V gene. This chain's CDR3 is CASSLGTDTSNTGELFF. The CDR3 DNA sequence: TGTGCCAGCAGCTTAGGAACGGACACCTCGAACACCGGGGAGCTGTTTTTT.

Here the CDR3 reads CASSPGLGRAYTEAFF. The CDR3 coding sequence is TGTGCCAGCTCACCAGGCCTAGGCAGGGCATACACTGAAGCTTTCTTT. The chain has TRBV18 and TRBJ1-1; D is possibly TRBD1 (5 bases). V was clipped by 2 bases and J by 3 bases, with 16 bases between them. The germline V gene encodes CDR1 KGHSH and CDR2 LQKENI. CDR3 length: 16 residues.

The V gene is TRBV2, the J gene TRBJ2-3; a weak D match, TRBD2 (5 bases). Germline CDR1 SNHLY, CDR2 FYNNEI. The CDR3 totals 15 residues. The V and J ends lost 5 bases and 3 bases respectively, with 15 bases between them. The CDR3 nucleotides read TGTGCCAGCAGTCAAGGGATCGGGGATACAGATACGCAGTATTTT. It translates to CASSQGIGDTDTQYF.

The chain is built from TRBV4-2 and TRBJ1-6, with a weak D call TRBD1 (5 bases). Between the trimmed V and J ends, which lost 0 bases and 2 bases, there was a span of 17 bases. The CDR3 covers 19 residues. In germline, CDR1 is LGHNA, CDR2 YNFKEQ. The DNA for the CDR3 is TGTGCCAGCAGCCAAGATAGCTGGGCCCAGGGCACCTATAATTCACCCCTCCACTTT. Its translation: CASSQDSWAQGTYNSPLHF.

The chain has TRBV9 and TRBJ2-3; 12 positions match TRBD2. CDR3 length: 16 residues. Germline V gene sequence: CDR1 SGDLS, CDR2 YYNGEE. Trimming cost V 4 bases and J 1 base; bases outside gene matches: 4. The CDR3 DNA follows: TGTGCCAGCAGCTCCCGACTAGCGGGGGGCACAGATACGCAGTATTTT. It is translated as CASSSRLAGGTDTQYF.

The rearrangement uses TRBV3-1 (or the pseudogene TRBV3-2) and TRBJ2-3, with 10 bases identical to TRBD2. The CDR3 loop spans 17 amino acids. V dropped 2 bases and J dropped 5; count of bases not matched to a gene: 10. From germline, CDR1 is LGHDT and CDR2 YNNKEL (reference sequence). The CDR3 DNA reads as TGTGCCAGCAGCCAAAGACCAGCGGGGGGGCTTGGAGATACGCAGTATTTT. This gives the protein CASSQRPAGGLGDTQYF.

The table lists this clone with a count of one. The CDR3 coding sequence is TGTGCCAGCAGCTTAGCTACCTACGGACAGGGTCAGACCCCCTACGAGCAGTACTTC. Amino acids: CASSLATYGQGQTPYEQYF. The chain is built from TRBV7-6 and TRBJ2-7; 8 positions agree with TRBD1. V lost 0 bases, J lost 2 bases, and 15 bases stayed unmatched. Germline CDR1 and CDR2: SGHVS and FNYEAQ. The CDR3 extends over 19 amino acids.

This chain connects TRBV6-6 to TRBJ2-5; TRBD2 matches at 12 bases. CDR1 is MNHNY and CDR2 is SVGAGI in the germline V gene (reference sequence). The CDR3 length is 16 residues. The junction had 3 bases not matched to a gene; V was cut back by 2 bases and J by 2 bases. The CDR3 loop is CASSYGLAGGQETQYF. The CDR3 DNA reads TGTGCCAGCAGTTACGGGCTAGCGGGGGGGCAAGAGACCCAGTACTTC.

This sequence joins TRBV13 and TRBJ1-5; tentative D call: TRBD1 (6 bases). Germline CDR1 PRHDT, CDR2 FYEKMQ (reference sequence). V gave up 5 bases and J gave up 2 bases, with 10 bases separating them. The CDR3 covers 14 residues. In nucleotides, the CDR3 is TGTGCCAGCAGCCTAAGACAGGGCAATCAGCCCCAGCATTTT. This translates into CASSLRQGNQPQHF.

V and J are TRBV3-1 (or the pseudogene TRBV3-2) and TRBJ1-2, with 7 bases identical to TRBD1. The CDR3 is made up of 13 amino acids. Looked up from germline, CDR1 is LGHDT and CDR2 is YNNKEL (reference sequence). Germline trimming cut 5 bases from V and 7 bases from J; bases unmatched to any gene: 7. CDR3 DNA sequence: TGTGCCAGCAGCACACTGACAGGGACTGGCTACACCTTC. Translation: CASSTLTGTGYTF.

V and J are TRBV7-6 and TRBJ1-2; tentatively, D is TRBD1 (5 bases). The germline V and J ends were trimmed by 2 bases and 3 bases, with 13 bases remaining between them. The CDR3 is 15 amino acids. Per the germline V gene, CDR1 is SGHVS and CDR2 is FNYEAQ. CDR3 in amino acids: CASSLYQGSDYGYTF. CDR3 coding DNA: TGTGCCAGCAGCTTATATCAGGGTAGTGACTATGGCTACACCTTC.

The V gene is TRBV7-2, the J gene TRBJ2-1; the match to TRBD2 covers 14 bases. CDR3 size: 19 residues. The junction had 12 bases not matched to a gene; V was cut back by 1 base and J by 7 bases. The germline V gene has CDR1 SGHTA and CDR2 FQGNSA. The DNA of the CDR3 is TGTGCCAGCAGCTTAGTGGGACTAGCGGGAGCGAAGAATACGAATGAGCAGTTCTTC. Its translation: CASSLVGLAGAKNTNEQFF.

This chain uses TRBV7-2 with TRBJ1-5, with D possibly being TRBD1 (5 bases). V lost 3 bases and J lost 4, with 19 bases in between. Germline V gene data show CDR1 as SGHTA and CDR2 as FQGNSA. The CDR3 consists of 17 residues. The chain's CDR3 is CASSFSTGRGGNQPQHF. CDR3 nucleotide sequence: TGTGCCAGCAGCTTCTCTACGGGACGGGGAGGGAATCAGCCCCAGCATTTT. The variable domain in full, completed from reference TRBV7-2 and TRBJ1-5, reads GAGVSQSPSNKVTEKGKDVELRCDPISGHTALYWYRQSLGQGLEFLIYFQGNSAPDKSGLPSDRFSAERTGGSVSTLTIQRTQQEDSAVYLCASSFSTGRGGNQPQHFGDGTRLSIL.

J is TRBJ1-2 and V is TRBV3-1 (or the pseudogene TRBV3-2); TRBD1 agrees at 7 bases. The CDR3 is 15 amino acids. CDR1 is LGHDT and CDR2 is YNNKEL in the germline V gene (reference sequence). Losses at the gene ends were 1 base for V and 3 bases for J; bases not matched to a gene: 5. CDR3 protein: CASSQGQGRHYGYTF. CDR3 sequence (DNA): TGTGCCAGCAGCCAAGGACAGGGTAGACACTATGGCTACACCTTC.

The chain employs TRBV5-1 and TRBJ2-3; 7 nucleotides match TRBD1. The V and J ends lost 4 bases and 3 bases, in that order; junction bases with no gene match: 2. Per the germline V gene, CDR1 is SGHRS and CDR2 is YFSETQ. The CDR3 totals 13 residues. This CDR3 is CASSRGQTDTQYF. The DNA of the CDR3 is TGCGCCAGCAGCAGGGGACAGACAGATACGCAGTATTTT. The full variable domain, rest sourced from reference TRBV5-1 and TRBJ2-3, is KAGVTQTPRYLIKTRGQQVTLSCSPISGHRSVSWYQQTPGQGLQFLFEYFSETQRNKGNFPGRFSGRQFSNSRSEMNVSTLELGDSALYLCASSRGQTDTQYFGPGTRLTVL.

This clone was detected a few times. This sample also contains other DNA sequences that code for the same CDR3. This rearrangement joins TRBV9 to TRBJ2-7; tentative D call: TRBD2 (6 bases). The CDR3 is 14 residues long. V lost 0 bases, J lost 1 base, and 8 bases lay in between. CDR1 is SGDLS, CDR2 YYNGEE, per germline. CDR3 sequence reads: CASSVGGDSYEQYF. The CDR3 DNA reads TGTGCCAGCAGCGTAGGGGGGGATTCCTACGAGCAGTACTTC. Together with reference TRBV9 and TRBJ2-7, the CDR3 gives the full variable domain: DSGVTQTPKHLITATGQRVTLRCSPRSGDLSVYWYQQSLDQGLQFLIQYYNGEERAKGNILERFSAQQFPDLHSELNLSSLELGDSALYFCASSVGGDSYEQYFGPGTRLTVT.

The V gene is TRBV5-1, the J gene TRBJ1-1; D is possibly TRBD1 (5 bases). The germline V gene has CDR1 SGHRS and CDR2 YFSETQ. There are 14 residues in the CDR3. V was trimmed by 6 bases and J by 4 bases, leaving 16 bases between them. CDR3 DNA: TGCGCCAGCAAGGGGAGGGAGGGGCCCACTGAAGCTTTCTTT. Amino acid sequence: CASKGREGPTEAFF.

CDR3 sequence: CAWSVRGPVRGYTF. The CDR3, as DNA: TGTGCCTGGAGTGTAAGGGGGCCCGTGCGAGGCTACACCTTC. The chain has TRBV30 and TRBJ1-2; 7 bases line up with TRBD1. The CDR3 length is 14 residues. Trimming took 0 bases from V and 8 from J; bases not matched to a gene: 9. Germline loops: CDR1 GTSNPN, CDR2 SVGIG (reference sequence).

V is TRBV11-2 and J is TRBJ1-2; TRBD1 matches 8 bases. The CDR3 totals 14 residues. J lost 4 bases, V lost 5 bases, and 6 bases had no gene match. Germline V lookup: CDR1 SGHAT, CDR2 FQNNGV. CDR3 in amino acids: CASSIQTGAYGYTF. CDR3 in DNA: TGTGCCAGCAGCATACAGACAGGGGCCTATGGCTACACCTTC.